This TCR beta chain derives from a study of T-cell memory formation after mild COVID-19. General study points: Researchers could not confirm that second-wave clones peaking on day 37 targeted SARS-CoV-2. CD4+ contracting clones lay mainly in CM and EM, CD8+ ones in EMRA.

Constant-segment primers were used for 5'RACE, and the resulting TCR alpha and TCR beta cDNA libraries carried sample barcodes and UMIs. MiXCR, applied by TCRdb to the 5' RACE reads, yields one record per CDR3 protein. This table holds 260,000 or so distinct CDR3 sequences, approximately 15% found once. This clonotype was observed a few times. The antigen is not known. The CDR3 covers 14 residues. CDR1 and CDR2 from the germline V gene are SEHNR and FQNEAQ (reference sequence). Trimming cost V 4 bases and J 1 base, with 11 bases left between them. The chain has TRBV7-9 and TRBJ2-7, with a tentative D call TRBD1 (6 bases). The sequencing input was PBMCs or a T cell subset sorted from them (not recorded which). The TCR originated in a man aged 18 to 29 who had mild COVID-19 (a few samples of this study predate the infection). Cell type and time point are not known. CDR3 sequence (DNA): TGTGCCAGCAGCTCCTACAGGGAGTCCTACGAGCAGTACTTC. It encodes CASSSYRESYEQYF.